This T cell receptor (beta chain) was observed in a study of T cells in Graves' hyperthyroidism and ophthalmopathy. CDR3 length equals 15 residues. Germline trimming cut 5 bases from V and 7 bases from J; bases unmatched to any gene: 9. There were TCR beta CDR3 regions amplified from RNA transcripts. First-round RT-PCR of the TCR CDR3 relied on the HTBI primer set. TCRdb re-analysed the multiplex PCR reads in MiXCR, keeping a single row per CDR3 protein. Of fewer than 500,000 distinct CDR3 sequences detected, roughly 14% appear once; the ten largest clones hold under 15%. Researchers barred patients who had uncontrolled infection, other autoimmune disease, pregnancy or lactation. In making diagnoses, clinical symptoms, serum thyroxine and TRAb, thyroid ultrasound and orbital computed tomography were all used. Whole-study results and caveats: The model identified upcoming ophthalmopathy a median about six months ahead of onset.

On this clonotype itself: Its antigen is as yet unknown. It may be a read error: a sequence one base away is much more abundant.

This clonotype was obtained from a man aged 18 to 35 with Graves' ophthalmopathy. Sequencing was performed on blood. The rearrangement joins TRBV12-3 or TRBV12-4 to TRBJ1-4; 8 nucleotides match TRBD1. CDR3 protein: CASSTGQVALEKLFF. The DNA for the CDR3 is TGTGCCAGCAGTACGGGACAGGTGGCGCTTGAAAAACTGTTTTTT.